A selection of T cell receptor beta chains follows, all from one sample in a study of cytomegalovirus exposure and HLA in healthy donors. Sequencing was performed with immunoSEQ multiplex PCR; in TCRdb, only in-frame clones are kept and a portion is missing. The table gives about 200,000 clones; the top ten clones make up less than 0.85% of it. Source material: PBMCs. Receptors were obtained from a boy between 10 and 17 years old in good health and CMV-seronegative. The CDR3 runs from the conserved cysteine through the conserved F or W. A D gene is named only where the DNA matches it firmly.

d_gene: TRBD2
v_gene: TRBV7-3
j_gene: TRBJ2-3
CDR3aa: CASSPLAGDTDTQYF
CDR3nt: TGTGCCAGCAGCCCGTTAGCGGGGGACACAGATACGCAGTATTTT

d_gene: TRBD2
v_gene: TRBV14
j_gene: TRBJ2-7
CDR3aa: CASSQDWGRAYEQYF
CDR3nt: TGTGCCAGCAGCCAGGACTGGGGGAGGGCCTACGAGCAGTACTTC

d_gene: .
v_gene: TRBV5-8
j_gene: TRBJ1-1
CDR3aa: CATIQVGTEAFF
CDR3nt: TGTGCCACAATCCAGGTTGGAACTGAAGCTTTCTTT

d_gene: TRBD1
v_gene: TRBV5-1
j_gene: TRBJ2-7
CDR3aa: CASSLDFWGQGSEQYF
CDR3nt: TGCGCCAGCAGCTTGGACTTTTGGGGACAGGGATCCGAGCAGTACTTC

d_gene: .
v_gene: TRBV5-1
j_gene: TRBJ2-2
CDR3aa: CASSLEPGAGGELFF
CDR3nt: TGCGCCAGCAGCTTGGAACCAGGGGCCGGCGGGGAGCTGTTTTTT

d_gene: .
v_gene: TRBV2
j_gene: TRBJ1-5
CDR3aa: CASSPVNSNQPQHF
CDR3nt: TGTGCCAGCAGTCCGGTAAATAGCAATCAGCCCCAGCATTTT

d_gene: TRBD2
v_gene: TRBV7-2
j_gene: TRBJ2-5
CDR3aa: CASSARLAGEETQYF
CDR3nt: TGTGCCAGCAGCGCGAGACTAGCGGGGGAAGAGACCCAGTACTTC

d_gene: TRBD1
v_gene: TRBV28
j_gene: TRBJ2-2
CDR3aa: CASSPDRGESGELFF
CDR3nt: TGTGCCAGCAGCCCCGACAGGGGAGAATCCGGGGAGCTGTTTTTT

d_gene: TRBD1
v_gene: TRBV13
j_gene: TRBJ2-7
CDR3aa: CASSEPGGASYEQYF
CDR3nt: TGTGCCAGCAGCGAACCAGGGGGCGCGTCCTACGAGCAGTACTTC

d_gene: .
v_gene: TRBV19
j_gene: TRBJ1-1
CDR3aa: CASSYGNTEAFF
CDR3nt: TGTGCCAGTAGCTATGGGAACACTGAAGCTTTCTTT

d_gene: .
v_gene: TRBV19
j_gene: TRBJ1-2
CDR3aa: CASNSRDYGYTF
CDR3nt: TGTGCCAGTAACAGCAGGGACTATGGCTACACCTTC

d_gene: TRBD2
v_gene: TRBV19
j_gene: TRBJ2-1
CDR3aa: CASSTSGIYNEQFF
CDR3nt: TGTGCCAGTAGTACTAGCGGGATCTACAATGAGCAGTTCTTC

d_gene: .
v_gene: TRBV4-2
j_gene: TRBJ2-3
CDR3aa: CASSQDLGGADTQYF
CDR3nt: TGTGCCAGCAGCCAAGATCTCGGAGGGGCAGATACGCAGTATTTT

d_gene: .
v_gene: TRBV7-8
j_gene: TRBJ1-2
CDR3aa: CASSRGNDYGYTF
CDR3nt: TGTGCCAGCAGTAGGGGGAATGACTATGGCTACACCTTC

d_gene: TRBD2
v_gene: TRBV7-7
j_gene: TRBJ2-5
CDR3aa: CASSPLGRGGSETQYF
CDR3nt: TGTGCCAGCAGCCCCCTGGGGCGGGGGGGCTCGGAGACCCAGTACTTC

d_gene: .
v_gene: TRBV30
j_gene: TRBJ1-2
CDR3aa: CAWSELNYGYTF
CDR3nt: TGTGCCTGGAGTGAGCTTAACTATGGCTACACCTTC

d_gene: TRBD1
v_gene: TRBV5-1
j_gene: TRBJ1-2
CDR3aa: CASSQGGYYGYTF
CDR3nt: TGCGCCAGCAGCCAGGGGGGTTACTATGGCTACACCTTC

d_gene: .
v_gene: TRBV9
j_gene: TRBJ2-3
CDR3aa: CASSPRAGGGFWDTQYF
CDR3nt: TGTGCCAGCAGCCCCCGCGCAGGGGGAGGTTTTTGGGATACGCAGTATTTT

d_gene: .
v_gene: TRBV7-9
j_gene: TRBJ1-6
CDR3aa: CASSPARGSYNSPLHF
CDR3nt: TGTGCCAGCAGCCCCGCAAGGGGTTCCTATAATTCACCCCTCCACTTT

d_gene: TRBD1
v_gene: TRBV5-4
j_gene: TRBJ1-1
CDR3aa: CASSLTPQGSTTEAFF
CDR3nt: TGTGCCAGCAGCTTGACACCACAGGGGTCGACGACTGAAGCTTTCTTT

d_gene: .
v_gene: TRBV29-1
j_gene: TRBJ2-7
CDR3aa: CSVESVTAREQYF
CDR3nt: TGCAGCGTTGAATCTGTGACAGCCCGCGAGCAGTACTTC

d_gene: .
v_gene: TRBV5-6
j_gene: TRBJ2-7
CDR3aa: CASSTGGVYEQYF
CDR3nt: TGTGCCAGCAGCACCGGGGGAGTATACGAGCAGTACTTC

d_gene: .
v_gene: TRBV27
j_gene: TRBJ1-1
CDR3aa: CASSPRGSTEAFF
CDR3nt: TGTGCCAGCAGTCCCCGGGGGAGCACCGAAGCTTTCTTT

d_gene: .
v_gene: TRBV11-2
j_gene: TRBJ2-5
CDR3aa: CASSLDRETQYF
CDR3nt: TGTGCCAGCAGCTTAGATCGAGAGACCCAGTACTTC

d_gene: TRBD2
v_gene: TRBV18
j_gene: TRBJ2-2
CDR3aa: CASSRDAPGLAGTSNTGELFF
CDR3nt: TGTGCCAGCTCGAGGGATGCACCGGGACTAGCGGGGACTTCGAACACCGGGGAGCTGTTTTTT

d_gene: .
v_gene: TRBV30
j_gene: TRBJ2-3
CDR3aa: CAWGWGRDTQYF
CDR3nt: TGTGCCTGGGGTTGGGGCAGAGATACGCAGTATTTT

d_gene: .
v_gene: TRBV30
j_gene: TRBJ1-6
CDR3aa: CAWSGMVANSPLHF
CDR3nt: TGTGCCTGGAGCGGGATGGTGGCTAATTCACCCCTCCACTTT

d_gene: .
v_gene: TRBV19
j_gene: TRBJ1-6
CDR3aa: CASRRQANSPLHF
CDR3nt: TGTGCCAGTAGACGACAGGCCAATTCACCCCTCCACTTT

d_gene: TRBD1
v_gene: TRBV15
j_gene: TRBJ1-1
CDR3aa: CATSKDRDGAFF
CDR3nt: TGTGCCACCAGCAAAGACAGGGATGGAGCTTTCTTT

d_gene: TRBD2
v_gene: TRBV19
j_gene: TRBJ2-5
CDR3aa: CASSIGGAGGLETQYF
CDR3nt: TGTGCCAGTAGTATTGGCGGAGCGGGGGGTTTAGAGACCCAGTACTTC

d_gene: .
v_gene: TRBV2
j_gene: TRBJ1-6
CDR3aa: CAISGLLKPLHF
CDR3nt: TGTGCCATCTCGGGACTCCTAAAGCCCCTCCACTTT

d_gene: TRBD1
v_gene: TRBV18
j_gene: TRBJ2-5
CDR3aa: CASSGRQGTMETQYF
CDR3nt: TGTGCCAGCTCAGGCCGACAGGGGACGATGGAGACCCAGTACTTC

d_gene: .
v_gene: TRBV28
j_gene: TRBJ1-3
CDR3aa: CASSFQGGGNTIYF
CDR3nt: TGTGCCAGCAGTTTCCAGGGAGGAGGAAACACCATATATTTT

d_gene: TRBD2
v_gene: TRBV9
j_gene: TRBJ2-3
CDR3aa: CASGEGLAGDTQYF
CDR3nt: TGTGCCTCTGGGGAGGGACTAGCTGGAGATACGCAGTATTTT

d_gene: .
v_gene: TRBV14
j_gene: TRBJ1-6
CDR3aa: CASSQLPRGARSPLHF
CDR3nt: TGTGCCAGCAGCCAACTACCACGGGGGGCACGATCACCCCTCCACTTT

d_gene: TRBD1
v_gene: TRBV7-2
j_gene: TRBJ1-1
CDR3aa: CASSYLGTGNTEAFF
CDR3nt: TGTGCCAGCAGCTATCTAGGGACAGGGAACACTGAAGCTTTCTTT

d_gene: TRBD1
v_gene: TRBV6-1
j_gene: TRBJ2-5
CDR3aa: CAAARQGSGETQYF
CDR3nt: TGTGCCGCTGCCAGACAGGGGTCCGGGGAGACCCAGTACTTC

d_gene: .
v_gene: TRBV2
j_gene: TRBJ2-3
CDR3aa: CASSDGGSTDTQYF
CDR3nt: TGTGCCAGCAGTGACGGGGGTAGCACAGATACGCAGTATTTT

d_gene: .
v_gene: TRBV6-5
j_gene: TRBJ1-5
CDR3aa: CASSPAGPSNQPQHF
CDR3nt: TGTGCCAGCAGTCCGGCGGGGCCCAGCAATCAGCCCCAGCATTTT

d_gene: .
v_gene: TRBV7-8
j_gene: TRBJ1-3
CDR3aa: CASSLELQGYSGNTIYF
CDR3nt: TGTGCCAGCAGCTTAGAACTCCAGGGATACTCTGGAAACACCATATATTTT

d_gene: .
v_gene: TRBV7-9
j_gene: TRBJ2-5
CDR3aa: CASSSFRTGSQETQYF
CDR3nt: TGTGCCAGCAGCTCCTTCCGCACAGGGAGCCAAGAGACCCAGTACTTC

d_gene: .
v_gene: TRBV12-1
j_gene: TRBJ2-7
CDR3aa: CASSWGTGNEQYF
CDR3nt: .

d_gene: .
v_gene: TRBV30
j_gene: TRBJ1-2
CDR3aa: CAWTVSGYGYTF
CDR3nt: TGTGCCTGGACAGTCTCGGGCTATGGCTACACCTTC

d_gene: TRBD1
v_gene: TRBV7-9
j_gene: TRBJ1-5
CDR3aa: CASSPLGPIRGLLSQPQHF
CDR3nt: TGTGCCAGCAGCCCTTTAGGTCCTATCAGGGGGCTCCTCAGTCAGCCCCAGCATTTT

d_gene: .
v_gene: TRBV12-5
j_gene: TRBJ1-5
CDR3aa: CASGPQGISNQPQHF
CDR3nt: TGTGCTAGTGGTCCACAGGGAATTAGCAATCAGCCCCAGCATTTT

d_gene: .
v_gene: TRBV5-1
j_gene: TRBJ1-1
CDR3aa: CASSLVGDEAFF
CDR3nt: TGCGCCAGCAGCTTGGTAGGGGATGAAGCTTTCTTT

d_gene: TRBD2
v_gene: TRBV14
j_gene: TRBJ2-3
CDR3aa: CASSHVGRGGTDTQYF
CDR3nt: TGTGCCAGCAGCCACGTCGGACGGGGGGGCACAGATACGCAGTATTTT

d_gene: .
v_gene: TRBV6-5
j_gene: TRBJ2-3
CDR3aa: CASSYSGQGFTDTQYF
CDR3nt: TGTGCCAGCAGTTACTCGGGGCAAGGGTTCACAGATACGCAGTATTTT

d_gene: .
v_gene: TRBV11-3
j_gene: TRBJ1-1
CDR3aa: CASSLKGGNTEAFF
CDR3nt: TGTGCCAGCAGCTTGAAAGGAGGGAACACTGAAGCTTTCTTT

d_gene: .
v_gene: TRBV6-5
j_gene: TRBJ1-1
CDR3aa: CASSLVGVNTEAFF
CDR3nt: TGTGCCAGCAGCCTTGTCGGGGTGAACACTGAAGCTTTCTTT

d_gene: .
v_gene: TRBV20-1
j_gene: TRBJ2-1
CDR3aa: CSAQDGTLQFF
CDR3nt: TGCAGTGCACAGGATGGAACTCTGCAGTTCTTC

d_gene: TRBD1
v_gene: TRBV4-2
j_gene: TRBJ1-1
CDR3aa: CASSHPGDSLEAFF
CDR3nt: TGTGCCAGCAGCCATCCGGGGGACAGCCTTGAAGCTTTCTTT

d_gene: .
v_gene: TRBV4-1
j_gene: TRBJ1-4
CDR3aa: CASSVPMEKLFF
CDR3nt: TGCGCCAGCAGCGTCCCCATGGAAAAACTGTTTTTT

d_gene: TRBD1
v_gene: TRBV7-2
j_gene: TRBJ1-1
CDR3aa: CASSLRDRGTEAFF
CDR3nt: TGTGCCAGCAGCTTACGGGACAGAGGCACTGAAGCTTTCTTT

d_gene: TRBD1
v_gene: TRBV6-5
j_gene: TRBJ1-5
CDR3aa: CASIDRGPGQPQHF
CDR3nt: TGTGCCAGCATCGACAGGGGGCCGGGTCAGCCCCAGCATTTT